This T cell receptor (beta chain) was profiled in a study of blood T cell repertoires in COVID-19. Per the study methods: For nucleated cells, counts were estimated from reference gene primer amplification. Only in-frame clones appear in the TCRdb table, and some are missing; sequencing was by immunoSEQ multiplex PCR. V and J calls plus clone size are reproduced from that table; the DNA served to infer D and trimming. The top ten hold roughly 14% of the sample, which has about 37,000 clones, about nine tenths seen once. The V end was cut by 5 bases, the J end by 2 bases, with 6 bases between. This CDR3 region has 13 residues. The germline V gene has CDR1 KGHDR and CDR2 SFDVKD.

The chain couples TRBV24-1 to TRBJ1-3; D possibly corresponds to TRBD1 (6 bases). The sample was peripheral blood. The origin of this receptor is a woman in her twenties or thirties in a cohort sampled during active COVID-19. The CDR3 DNA reads TGTGCCACCAGTGCAGGGGCTGGAAACACCATATATTTT. As protein: CATSAGAGNTIYF.